Listed below are T cell receptor beta chains from one sample, sequenced in a study of radiation and T cells in renal cell carcinoma. The protocol was immunoSEQ multiplex PCR, while the TCRdb copy is restricted to in-frame clones and leaves out a portion. The sample yields some 120,000 clones, roughly four fifths seen once. This sample comprised blood, obtained from a patient whose treatment included radiotherapy and nephrectomy. These receptors all stem from a woman aged 55-69 years with renal cell carcinoma. Both conserved end residues are part of each CDR3. D genes are given only for firm matches. Not all rows give a size; the values are once, few, many and, for expanded clones, a class.

d_call: .; clone_size: .; j_call: TRBJ2-2; v_call: TRBV6-4; cdr3_aa: CASSELANTGELFF; cdr3_nt: TGTGCCAGCAGTGAACTAGCGAACACCGGGGAGCTGTTTTTT
d_call: TRBD1; clone_size: .; j_call: TRBJ1-1; v_call: TRBV6-6; cdr3_aa: CASQGAGTEAFF; cdr3_nt: TGTGCCAGCCAGGGGGCGGGAACTGAAGCTTTCTTT
d_call: .; clone_size: .; j_call: TRBJ2-7; v_call: TRBV11-1; cdr3_aa: CPQAPHAPLVGEQYF; cdr3_nt: TGTCCCCAAGCACCTCACGCCCCACTTGTGGGGGAGCAGTACTTC
d_call: .; clone_size: .; j_call: TRBJ1-3; v_call: TRBV6-1; cdr3_aa: CASSGEGLSGNTIYF; cdr3_nt: TGTGCCAGCAGTGGGGAGGGGCTCTCTGGAAACACCATATATTTT
d_call: .; clone_size: .; j_call: TRBJ2-7; v_call: TRBV30; cdr3_aa: CAWKTTWDVLSYEQYF; cdr3_nt: TGTGCCTGGAAGACGACGTGGGACGTTCTCTCCTACGAGCAGTACTTC
d_call: TRBD2; clone_size: .; j_call: TRBJ2-3; v_call: TRBV7-9; cdr3_aa: CASSQLAGGTDTQYF; cdr3_nt: TGTGCCAGCAGCCAACTAGCGGGAGGCACAGATACGCAGTATTTT
d_call: .; clone_size: .; j_call: TRBJ2-5; v_call: TRBV5-1; cdr3_aa: CASSLAPFEETQYF; cdr3_nt: TGCGCCAGCAGCTTGGCTCCTTTCGAAGAGACCCAGTACTTC
d_call: .; clone_size: few; j_call: TRBJ1-1; v_call: TRBV2; cdr3_aa: CASSEVEPLDTEAFF; cdr3_nt: TGTGCCAGCAGTGAAGTAGAACCACTGGACACTGAAGCTTTCTTT
d_call: TRBD1; clone_size: .; j_call: TRBJ2-7; v_call: TRBV5-8; cdr3_aa: CASSLTGGSSYEQYF; cdr3_nt: TGTGCCAGCAGCCTTACAGGGGGTAGTTCCTACGAGCAGTACTTC
d_call: .; clone_size: .; j_call: TRBJ2-3; v_call: TRBV6-1; cdr3_aa: CASSVGITDTQYF; cdr3_nt: TGTGCCAGCAGTGTTGGGATCACAGATACGCAGTATTTT
d_call: .; clone_size: .; j_call: TRBJ2-1; v_call: TRBV7-8; cdr3_aa: CASSLGTNSYNEQFF; cdr3_nt: TGTGCCAGCAGCTTGGGAACCAACTCCTACAATGAGCAGTTCTTC
d_call: .; clone_size: once; j_call: TRBJ2-2; v_call: TRBV27; cdr3_aa: CASGWGSLNTGELFF; cdr3_nt: TGTGCCAGCGGGTGGGGGTCTTTGAACACCGGGGAGCTGTTTTTT
d_call: .; clone_size: once; j_call: TRBJ1-5; v_call: TRBV5-8; cdr3_aa: CASSLAGQGEPQHF; cdr3_nt: TGTGCCAGCAGCTTGGCCGGACAAGGGGAGCCCCAGCATTTT
d_call: TRBD1; clone_size: .; j_call: TRBJ2-7; v_call: TRBV19; cdr3_aa: CASSKGDRATYEQYF; cdr3_nt: TGTGCCAGTAGTAAGGGTGACAGGGCCACCTACGAGCAGTACTTC
d_call: TRBD2; clone_size: few; j_call: TRBJ2-3; v_call: TRBV9; cdr3_aa: CASSVTLAGGTDTQYF; cdr3_nt: TGTGCCAGCAGCGTAACCCTAGCGGGGGGCACAGATACGCAGTATTTT
d_call: .; clone_size: .; j_call: TRBJ1-5; v_call: TRBV5-6; cdr3_aa: CASSLGAGVNQPQHF; cdr3_nt: TGTGCCAGCAGCTTGGGTGCAGGGGTCAATCAGCCCCAGCATTTT
d_call: TRBD1; clone_size: .; j_call: TRBJ2-7; v_call: TRBV6-1; cdr3_aa: CASSQDRGAGREQYF; cdr3_nt: TGTGCCAGCAGTCAGGACAGGGGCGCCGGTCGCGAGCAGTACTTC
d_call: TRBD1; clone_size: .; j_call: TRBJ1-5; v_call: TRBV19; cdr3_aa: CATKAGQDWVNNQPQHF; cdr3_nt: TGTGCCACAAAAGCCGGACAGGATTGGGTAAACAATCAGCCCCAGCATTTT
d_call: TRBD1; clone_size: .; j_call: TRBJ2-2; v_call: TRBV7-2; cdr3_aa: CASSLVGGENTGELFF; cdr3_nt: TGTGCCAGCAGCTTAGTAGGGGGCGAGAACACCGGGGAGCTGTTTTTT
d_call: .; clone_size: .; j_call: TRBJ2-2; v_call: TRBV10-3; cdr3_aa: CAISEGFHNTGELFF; cdr3_nt: TGTGCCATCAGTGAGGGATTCCATAACACCGGGGAGCTGTTTTTT
d_call: TRBD1; clone_size: .; j_call: TRBJ2-5; v_call: TRBV29-1; cdr3_aa: CSVESGTAETQYF; cdr3_nt: TGCAGCGTTGAATCCGGGACAGCAGAGACCCAGTACTTC
d_call: .; clone_size: .; j_call: TRBJ1-2; v_call: TRBV23-1; cdr3_aa: CASSPLGARYTF; cdr3_nt: TGCGCCAGCAGTCCACTTGGGGCGCGCTACACCTTC
d_call: .; clone_size: .; j_call: TRBJ1-3; v_call: TRBV19; cdr3_aa: CASSPPRQGAGNTIYF; cdr3_nt: TGTGCCAGTAGTCCCCCCAGACAAGGGGCTGGAAACACCATATATTTT